This entry lists 10 T cell receptor beta chains sequenced from one sample in a study of blood T cell repertoires in COVID-19. Only in-frame clones appear in the TCRdb table, and some are missing; sequencing was by immunoSEQ multiplex PCR. The sample lists 150,000 or so clones, about four fifths seen once, with 0.5% to 0.65% in the top ten. Material for sequencing was peripheral blood. The receptors derive from a man between 60 and 70 years old with acute or convalescent COVID-19.

The V and J genes are TRBV30 and TRBJ2-7; 11 bases map to TRBD2. CDR1 is GTSNPN, CDR2 SVGIG, per germline (reference sequence). V trimming: 2 bases; J trimming: 4 bases; junction bases outside the gene matches: 4. This CDR3 contains 14 residues. DNA for the CDR3: TGTGCCTGGAGTTGGACTAGCGGGTCGTACGAGCAGTACTTC. This codes for CAWSWTSGSYEQYF. Full variable domain (missing parts from reference TRBV30 and TRBJ2-7): SQTIHQWPATLVQPVGSPLSLECTVEGTSNPNLYWYRQAAGRGLQLLFYSVGIGQISSEVPQNLSASRPQDRQFILSSKKLLLSDSGFYLCAWSWTSGSYEQYFGPGTRLTVT.

The table lists this clone with a few counts. The rearrangement uses TRBV6-5 and TRBJ1-2; possibly TRBD1 for D (6 bases). This CDR3 comprises 14 residues. V dropped 7 bases and J dropped 7 bases, with 19 bases sitting between them. CDR1 and CDR2 (germline): MNHEY, SVGAGI. The CDR3 here is CASTPRQEVRGYTF. For the CDR3, the DNA is TGTGCCAGCACCCCCAGACAGGAGGTGCGTGGCTACACCTTC.

The V and J genes are TRBV10-3 and TRBJ1-5; no clear D gene. The CDR3 length is 15 residues. Germline values: CDR1 ENHRY, CDR2 SYGVKD. V was shortened by 3 bases and J by 0 bases, with 9 bases between the two germline ends. The CDR3 region is CAISDEGGSNQPQHF. CDR3 nucleotide sequence: TGTGCCATCAGTGATGAAGGAGGTAGCAATCAGCCCCAGCATTTT.

The chain has TRBV6-5 and TRBJ1-2; D gene ambiguous. V was pared by 0 bases and J by 8 bases, with 13 bases between. This CDR3 comprises 14 residues. CDR1 and CDR2 (germline): MNHEY, SVGAGI. Here the CDR3 DNA reads TGTGCCAGCAGTTACTCTGGGAGTGCAGAGGGCTACACCTTC. It yields the protein CASSYSGSAEGYTF.

This clone was seen more than once but under ten times. The V call is TRBV5-4, the J call TRBJ2-2, with D possibly TRBD2 on 7 matching bases. The germline V and J ends were trimmed by 8 bases and 1 base, with 18 bases remaining between them. The CDR3 covers 16 residues. Germline CDR1 is SGHNT and CDR2 is YYREEE (reference sequence). CDR3 sequence (DNA): TGTGCCAGTGGTAGAGGACAGCGGGAGAACACCGGGGAGCTGTTTTTT. Its protein product is CASGRGQRENTGELFF.

V and J are TRBV11-3 and TRBJ2-3, with 8 bases matching TRBD1. The ends lost 5 bases at V and 7 bases at J; junction bases unmatched: 17. The CDR3 length is 17 residues. Germline lookup yields CDR1 SGHNT and CDR2 YENEEA. The CDR3 DNA is TGTGCCAGCAGCCCCTCTTTAGGGACAGGCCTCGGACATACGCAGTATTTT. Encoded protein: CASSPSLGTGLGHTQYF. Based on the CDR3 plus reference TRBV11-3 and TRBJ2-3, the full variable domain is EAGVVQSPRYKIIEKKQPVAFWCNPISGHNTLYWYLQNLGQGPELLIRYENEEAVDDSQLPKDRFSAERLKGVDSTLKIQPAELGDSAVYLCASSPSLGTGLGHTQYFGPGTRLTVL.

This chain joins TRBV5-6 and TRBJ2-7, with 11 bases aligning to TRBD1. CDR3 length: 17 residues. The junction had 13 bases not matched to a gene; V was cut back by 0 bases and J by 8 bases. The germline gives CDR1 SGHDT, CDR2 YYEEEE. The CDR3 sequence is CASSLAVDRGPKNKQYF. The CDR3 DNA follows: TGTGCCAGCAGCTTGGCGGTGGACAGGGGGCCCAAAAACAAGCAGTACTTC. The full variable domain, rest sourced from reference TRBV5-6 and TRBJ2-7, is DAGVTQSPTHLIKTRGQQVTLRCSPKSGHDTVSWYQQALGQGPQFIFQYYEEEERQRGNFPDRFSGHQFPNYSSELNVNALLLGDSALYLCASSLAVDRGPKNKQYFGPGTRLTVT.

The rearrangement links TRBV5-1 to TRBJ1-1, with D tentatively TRBD1 (6 bases). The CDR3 loop spans 13 amino acids. CDR1 is SGHRS, CDR2 YFSETQ, per germline. Trimming pared 0 bases from V and 11 bases from J, leaving 14 bases between. The CDR3 DNA follows: TGCGCCAGCAGCTTGGGGGACACGCCCGGCGCTTTCTTT. Its protein is CASSLGDTPGAFF.

The chain recombines TRBV27 with TRBJ2-6; 9 bases agree with TRBD1. Looked up from germline, CDR1 is MNHEY and CDR2 is SMNVEV (reference sequence). The CDR3 contains 18 residues. V lost 5 bases to trimming and J lost 0 bases; unmatched junction nucleotides: 8. The CDR3 here is CASSPLGTGTSGANVLTF. Written as DNA, the CDR3 is TGTGCCAGCAGTCCCCTGGGGACAGGGACCTCTGGGGCCAACGTCCTGACTTTC.

CDR3 DNA: TGCGCCAGCAGCCAAGGACTAGCGGGGGGGCGCGAGCAGTACTTC. Encoded protein: CASSQGLAGGREQYF. This rearrangement joins TRBV4-3 to TRBJ2-7; 14 bases are shared with TRBD2. Germline V lookup: CDR1 LGHNA, CDR2 YSLEER. This CDR3 comprises 15 residues. J gave up 6 bases and V 1 base, and 2 bases lay outside the gene matches.